These 14 T cell receptor beta chains were sequenced from one sample in a study of blood T cell repertoires in COVID-19. Clones were sequenced by immunoSEQ multiplex PCR, and TCRdb holds only the in-frame ones, with some missing. The sample includes approximately 79,000 clones, 65% to 85% of them seen just once. Sequencing was done on a sample of peripheral blood. The receptors here all came from a man aged 45 to 65 with COVID-19, enrolled during active disease.

The chain couples TRBV25-1 to TRBJ2-1; D remains unclear. CDR1 is MGHDK and CDR2 is SYGVNS in the germline V gene. This CDR3 contains 13 residues. V was shortened by 2 bases and J by 5 bases, with 7 bases between the two germline ends. In DNA form, the CDR3 reads TGTGCCAGCAGTGAAGGCGGCAACAATGAGCAGTTCTTC. This encodes CASSEGGNNEQFF.

This clone occurred once. The chain links TRBV11-2 to TRBJ1-2, with D hard to call. Germline CDR1 is SGHAT and CDR2 is FQNNGV. This CDR3 region has 14 residues. Trimming removed 3 bases from V and 4 bases from J, with 12 bases in between. The CDR3 reads CASSFRRTGYGYTF. Written as DNA, the CDR3 is TGTGCCAGCAGCTTCAGGAGGACCGGCTATGGCTACACCTTC. The whole variable domain, remainder taken from reference TRBV11-2 and TRBJ1-2, is EAGVAQSPRYKIIEKRQSVAFWCNPISGHATLYWYQQILGQGPKLLIQFQNNGVVDDSQLPKDRFSAERLKGVDSTLKIQPAKLEDSAVYLCASSFRRTGYGYTFGSGTRLTVV.

J is TRBJ1-5 and V is TRBV2; D unclear. The CDR3 covers 12 residues. Trimming shortened V by 2 bases and J by 6 bases, and 5 bases separated the two germline ends. Germline V CDR1 and CDR2: SNHLY, FYNNEI. The DNA for the CDR3 is TGTGCCAGCAGTGAACCGTCTCAGCCCCAGCATTTT. This translates into CASSEPSQPQHF.

The genes are TRBV18 and TRBJ1-2, with 8 bases matching TRBD1. The CDR3 has 14 amino acids. With V trimmed by 3 bases and J by 7 bases, 7 bases remained unmatched. CDR1 and CDR2 from the germline V gene are KGHSH and LQKENI. CDR3 loop: CASSPGQGMSGYTF. The CDR3 bases are TGTGCCAGCTCACCTGGACAGGGAATGAGTGGCTACACCTTC.

The chain uses TRBV6-6 and TRBJ1-5; a weak D match, TRBD1 (5 bases). Trimming cost V 8 bases and J 4 bases, with 21 bases left between them. Germline loops: CDR1 MNHNY, CDR2 SVGAGI (reference sequence). CDR3 length: 16 residues. CDR3 DNA sequence: TGTGCCAGCGGGGGGAGCGGGAGGGCTGGAAATCAGCCCCAGCATTTT. It specifies CASGGSGRAGNQPQHF.

The chain couples TRBV28 to TRBJ1-3; 8 bases are a match to TRBD1. After removal of 5 bases from V and 6 bases from J, the junction contained 9 bases not matched to a gene. Per germline, CDR1 MDHEN and CDR2 SYDVKM. The CDR3 covers 15 residues. Here the CDR3 reads CASSKPQGGVNTIYF. Here the CDR3 DNA reads TGTGCCAGCAGTAAACCACAGGGGGGTGTAAACACCATATATTTT.

A few counts support this clone. The rearrangement uses TRBV4-1 and TRBJ2-1, with 9 bases lining up with TRBD2. The CDR3 totals 16 residues. J was trimmed by 9 bases and V by 1 base; bases with no gene match: 10. Germline loops: CDR1 MGHRA, CDR2 YSYEKL. The CDR3 sequence: CASSQVLAGAQGEQFF. CDR3 bases: TGCGCCAGCAGCCAAGTCTTAGCGGGAGCCCAGGGTGAGCAGTTCTTC.

The chain joins TRBV29-1 to TRBJ2-4, with 11 bases aligning to TRBD1. V was clipped by 6 bases and J by 8 bases; unmatched bases: 9. Germline V gene lookup returns CDR1 SQVTM and CDR2 ANQGSEA. The CDR3 runs 14 residues. CDR3 sequence: CSVLPGQGVDIQYF. The CDR3 DNA reads as TGCAGCGTCCTTCCGGGACAGGGGGTTGACATTCAGTACTTC.

The chain joins TRBV30 to TRBJ2-5; D gene uncertain. Germline V lookup: CDR1 GTSNPN, CDR2 SVGIG (reference sequence). The CDR3 has 15 amino acids. V shed 5 bases and J shed 3 bases, with 19 bases lying between them. CDR3 region: CAWGTPHGLKETQYF. The CDR3 nucleotides are TGTGCCTGGGGTACCCCTCATGGCTTGAAAGAGACCCAGTACTTC.

The chain has TRBV5-6 and TRBJ2-3; 10 bases are a match to TRBD1. The CDR3 runs 15 residues. V was pared by 2 bases and J by 3 bases, with 3 bases of the junction left unmatched. CDR1 and CDR2 from the germline V gene are SGHDT and YYEEEE. CDR3 amino acids: CASSFRDRGTDTQYF. The CDR3 DNA reads as TGTGCCAGCAGCTTTCGGGACAGGGGTACAGATACGCAGTATTTT.

This clone was seen only a few times. The genes are TRBV6-2 or TRBV6-3 and TRBJ1-5; D is perhaps TRBD1 (5 bases). Deletions cut 2 bases from V and 6 bases from J, with 11 bases between. Germline CDR1 and CDR2: MNHEY and SVGEGT. The CDR3 consists of 14 residues. CDR3 loop: CASSYGGTTQPQHF. DNA of the CDR3: TGTGCCAGCAGTTACGGGGGGACGACTCAGCCCCAGCATTTT.

The chain recombines TRBV5-8 with TRBJ2-7; the match to TRBD2 covers 13 bases. Germline-derived CDR1 and CDR2 are SGHTS and YDEGEE. V was pared by 4 bases and J by 3 bases, with 7 bases of the junction left unmatched. The CDR3 is 16 residues long. CDR3 loop: CASSDRLAGGNYEQYF. CDR3 nucleotides: TGTGCCAGCAGCGACCGACTAGCGGGAGGCAACTACGAGCAGTACTTC. Using reference TRBV5-8 and TRBJ2-7 for the parts outside the CDR3, the full variable domain is EAGVTQSPTHLIKTRGQQATLRCSPISGHTSVYWYQQALGLGLQFLLWYDEGEERNRGNFPPRFSGRQFPNYSSELNVNALELEDSALYLCASSDRLAGGNYEQYFGPGTRLTVT.

The gene calls are TRBV28 and TRBJ2-6; possible D gene TRBD1, 5 bases. The CDR3 runs 16 residues. The V gene's germline CDR1 is MDHEN and CDR2 SYDVKM. V shed 8 bases and J shed 2 bases, with 16 bases lying between them. In DNA form, the CDR3 reads TGTGCCAGCGTTCAGGGTTTTAACGCTGGGGCCAACGTCCTGACTTTC. Translation gives CASVQGFNAGANVLTF.

This chain joins TRBV6-5 and TRBJ1-5, with 7 bases that match TRBD1. CDR3 size: 15 residues. The V gene's germline CDR1 is MNHEY and CDR2 SVGAGI. Trimming took 6 bases from V and 4 from J; bases not matched to a gene: 9. In DNA form, the CDR3 reads TGTGCCAGCAGATTCTCGGACAGGTCTAATCAGCCCCAGCATTTT. Protein sequence: CASRFSDRSNQPQHF.